This is a list of T cell receptor beta chains from one sample in a study of blood T cell repertoires in COVID-19. Generated by immunoSEQ multiplex PCR, the TCRdb table keeps only in-frame clones and is missing some. The data show roughly 81,000 clones, 70% to 90% seen once. Sequenced input: peripheral blood. The receptor set was obtained from a woman of 80 years or more with COVID-19, enrolled during active disease. CDR3s include the opening cysteine and the closing phenylalanine or tryptophan. D genes are given only for firm matches. Not all rows give a size; the values are once, few, many and, for expanded clones, a class.

clone size	V gene	D gene	J gene	CDR3 protein	CDR3 DNA
-	TRBV18	-	TRBJ2-2	CASSAMYREILGTGELFF	TGTGCCAGCTCAGCGATGTACCGGGAGATTCTCGGCACCGGGGAGCTGTTTTTT
-	TRBV25-1	TRBD1	TRBJ2-1	CATDTGVARSYNEQFF	TGTGCCACCGATACAGGGGTAGCCCGATCCTACAATGAGCAGTTCTTC
once	TRBV15	-	TRBJ2-7	CATSRDLVRGFPYEQYF	TGTGCCACCAGCAGAGATCTGGTTCGCGGATTTCCCTACGAGCAGTACTTC
few	TRBV7-9	-	TRBJ2-7	CASSSTGSLGEQYF	TGTGCCAGCAGCTCGACAGGATCCTTGGGGGAGCAGTACTTC
-	TRBV5-1	TRBD2	TRBJ2-1	CASSFSGSAENEQFF	TGCGCCAGCAGCTTCAGCGGGAGTGCTGAAAATGAGCAGTTCTTC
-	TRBV7-2	-	TRBJ1-2	CASSTIQTSGYTF	TGTGCCAGCAGCACCATACAGACAAGTGGCTACACCTTC
-	TRBV10-2	TRBD1	TRBJ1-4	CASGGPGQGHEKLFF	TGCGCCAGCGGAGGTCCGGGACAGGGCCATGAAAAACTGTTTTTT
-	TRBV27	TRBD2	TRBJ2-1	CASSWVAGGPLGEQFF	TGTGCCAGCAGTTGGGTAGCGGGAGGGCCCCTCGGTGAGCAGTTCTTC
-	TRBV10-3	-	TRBJ1-5	CATSALDTNNQPQHF	TGTGCCACCTCGGCCTTAGACACCAACAATCAGCCCCAGCATTTT
-	TRBV18	TRBD1	TRBJ2-3	CASSHDRGDTQYF	TGTGCCAGCTCACACGACAGGGGCGATACGCAGTATTTT
few	TRBV7-9	-	TRBJ2-3	CASSLELTSTDTQYF	TGTGCCAGCAGCTTAGAACTGACTAGCACAGATACGCAGTATTTT
-	TRBV7-6	TRBD2	TRBJ2-3	CASSLDPAGAVKDTQYF	TGTGCCAGCAGCTTAGATCCAGCGGGAGCAGTGAAGGATACGCAGTATTTT
-	TRBV6-5	-	TRBJ2-3	CASSYSQGMDGDTQYF	TGTGCCAGCAGTTACAGCCAGGGAATGGACGGAGATACGCAGTATTTT
-	TRBV18	TRBD1	TRBJ1-5	CASSPGQGASRQPQHF	TGTGCCAGCTCGCCGGGACAGGGGGCCTCACGGCAGCCCCAGCATTTT
-	TRBV2	-	TRBJ2-1	CASKQVSYNEQFF	TGTGCCAGCAAACAAGTCTCCTACAATGAGCAGTTCTTC
-	TRBV5-6	TRBD2	TRBJ2-5	CASSRARLAVIQETQYF	TGTGCCAGCAGCCGCGCCCGGCTAGCGGTTATCCAAGAGACCCAGTACTTC
few	TRBV5-1	-	TRBJ1-4	CATRVDSSNEKLFF	TGCGCCACGCGAGTGGACAGCTCTAATGAAAAACTGTTTTTT
-	TRBV7-2	TRBD1	TRBJ1-1	CASSYDRGNTEAFF	TGTGCCAGCAGCTACGACAGGGGGAACACTGAAGCTTTCTTT
-	TRBV6-5	-	TRBJ1-2	CASSLGVGGYTF	TGTGCCAGCAGTTTAGGGGTTGGGGGCTACACCTTC
-	TRBV5-4	TRBD2	TRBJ2-3	CASSPLNPGTSAPYF	TGTGCCAGCAGCCCCCTCAACCCCGGGACTAGCGCTCCGTATTTT
-	TRBV11-2	TRBD1	TRBJ1-2	CASSSGQFYGYTF	TGTGCCAGCAGCTCGGGACAGTTCTATGGCTACACCTTC
-	TRBV10-3	TRBD2	TRBJ2-3	CAIRREREASTNTDTQYF	TGTGCCATCAGACGTGAGCGGGAGGCCAGTACGAACACAGATACGCAGTATTTT
-	TRBV28	-	TRBJ1-4	CASTLGQGNEKLFF	TGTGCCAGCACTCTAGGGCAGGGGAATGAAAAACTGTTTTTT
few	TRBV24-1	-	TRBJ1-3	CATSDLGQAHPF	TGTGCCACCAGTGATTTGGGGCAGGCACATCCTTTT
-	TRBV28	TRBD1	TRBJ1-1	CASADRAVTEAFF	TGTGCCAGCGCGGACAGGGCGGTCACTGAAGCTTTCTTT
-	TRBV19	-	TRBJ2-7	CASSTHGLGSYEQYF	TGTGCCAGTAGTACCCACGGACTGGGTTCCTACGAGCAGTACTTC
-	TRBV18	-	TRBJ2-7	CASSPPAGNSYEQYF	TGTGCCAGCTCACCACCTGCGGGAAACTCCTACGAGCAGTACTTC
-	TRBV7-9	TRBD1	TRBJ1-4	CASSLNRGEKLFF	TGTGCCAGCAGCTTAAACAGGGGTGAAAAACTGTTTTTT
-	TRBV3-1/TRBV3-2	TRBD2	TRBJ2-5	CASSQGTSGGTTKETQYF	TGTGCCAGCAGCCAAGGGACTAGCGGGGGAACCACAAAAGAGACCCAGTACTTC
-	TRBV6-5	TRBD2	TRBJ2-2	CASSQLAGVTGELFF	TGTGCCAGCAGTCAACTAGCGGGAGTCACCGGGGAGCTGTTTTTT
-	TRBV18	-	TRBJ1-3	CASSSVSGNTIYF	TGTGCCAGCTCTTCGGTCTCTGGAAACACCATATATTTT
-	TRBV5-1	TRBD2	TRBJ2-2	CASSLASGSRAGELFF	TGCGCCAGCAGCTTGGCGAGCGGGAGTAGGGCCGGGGAGCTGTTTTTT
-	TRBV2	-	TRBJ1-5	CASTPGAQPQHF	TGTGCCAGCACCCCAGGGGCTCAGCCCCAGCATTTT
-	TRBV6-4	TRBD2	TRBJ2-1	CASPGGLAQANEQFF	TGTGCCAGCCCTGGCGGACTAGCGCAGGCCAATGAGCAGTTCTTC
-	TRBV7-6	TRBD1	TRBJ2-6	CASSLAPRTGQAGANVLTF	TGTGCCAGCAGCTTAGCGCCCAGGACAGGGCAAGCTGGGGCCAACGTCCTGACTTTC
few	TRBV18	-	TRBJ1-1	CASSPRSELNTEAFF	TGTGCCAGCTCACCGAGGTCAGAGCTGAACACTGAAGCTTTCTTT
-	TRBV19	TRBD2	TRBJ2-1	CASSPFGRAYNEQFF	TGTGCCAGTAGTCCCTTCGGGAGGGCCTACAATGAGCAGTTCTTC
-	TRBV19	-	TRBJ1-5	CASSMGSAGLNQPQHF	TGTGCCAGTAGTATGGGGTCAGCGGGCCTCAATCAGCCCCAGCATTTT
-	TRBV10-2	-	TRBJ2-2	CASSEAGATGELFF	TGCGCCAGCAGTGAGGCAGGGGCTACCGGGGAGCTGTTTTTT
-	TRBV29-1	TRBD1	TRBJ2-3	CSVDAGTGSDTQYF	TGCAGCGTTGATGCCGGGACAGGGTCAGATACGCAGTATTTT
once	TRBV5-1	TRBD2	TRBJ2-5	CASSMRGVREQETQYF	TGCGCCAGCAGCATGCGGGGGGTGAGAGAACAAGAGACCCAGTACTTC
-	TRBV6-2/TRBV6-3	-	TRBJ2-5	CASSYSFSPQYF	TGTGCCAGCAGTTACTCTTTTAGCCCCCAGTACTTC